This T cell receptor beta chain is from a study of response to subunit inactivated influenza vaccine. Each CDR3 protein gets one entry after TCRdb re-called the RT-PCR reads with MiXCR. This repertoire shows 750,000 to 850,000 distinct CDR3 sequences, less than 20% found once; its top ten account for roughly 10%. A few counts support this clonotype. Its antigen is still unknown. The CDR3 extends over 14 amino acids. V was trimmed by 1 base and J by 9 bases, leaving 10 bases between them. The germline V gene has CDR1 SGHDN and CDR2 FVKESK. Whole-study findings and limits: That few new T cells are recruited by each seasonal influenza vaccination was the authors' suggestion.

The source is a man aged 50 or older who received an inactivated influenza vaccine. The chain employs TRBV14 and TRBJ1-6; D ambiguous. Sequenced material: PBMCs from blood, taken 5 days after vaccination. For the CDR3, the DNA is TGTGCCAGCAGCCAAGCCGGGATTCGTTCACCCCTCCACTTT. This gives the protein CASSQAGIRSPLHF.